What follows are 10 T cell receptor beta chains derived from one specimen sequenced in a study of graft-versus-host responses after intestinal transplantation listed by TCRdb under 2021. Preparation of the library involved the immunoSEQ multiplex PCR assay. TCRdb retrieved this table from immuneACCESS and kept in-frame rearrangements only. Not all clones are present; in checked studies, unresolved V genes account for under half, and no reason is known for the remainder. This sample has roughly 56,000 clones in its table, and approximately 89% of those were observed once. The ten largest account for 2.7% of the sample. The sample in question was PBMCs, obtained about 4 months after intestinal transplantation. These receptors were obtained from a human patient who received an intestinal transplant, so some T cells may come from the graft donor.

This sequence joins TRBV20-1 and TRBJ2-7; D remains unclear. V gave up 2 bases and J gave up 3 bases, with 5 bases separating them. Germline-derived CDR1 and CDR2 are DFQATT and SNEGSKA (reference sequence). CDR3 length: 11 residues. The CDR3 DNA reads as TGCAGTGCTAGAATCCACTACGAGCAGTACTTC. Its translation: CSARIHYEQYF.

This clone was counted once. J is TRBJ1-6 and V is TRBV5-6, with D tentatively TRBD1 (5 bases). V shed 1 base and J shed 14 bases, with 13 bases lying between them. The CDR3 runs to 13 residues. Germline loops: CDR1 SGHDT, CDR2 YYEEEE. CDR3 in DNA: TGTGCCAGCAGCTTGTGGGGCCACGAGGCCCTCCACTTT. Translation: CASSLWGHEALHF.

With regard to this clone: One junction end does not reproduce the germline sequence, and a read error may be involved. Here the CDR3 reads CASSTDTPGFNNQPQHF. The CDR3 nucleotides are TGTGCCAGTAGTACAGACACCCCGGGTTTTAACAATCAACCCCAGCATTTT. J is TRBJ1-5 and V is TRBV19, with unresolved D. The CDR3 has 17 residues. CDR1 and CDR2 (germline): LNHDA, SQIVND (reference sequence). Combining the CDR3 with reference TRBV19 and TRBJ1-5 gives the whole variable domain DGGITQSPKYLFRKEGQNVTLSCEQNLNHDAMYWYRQDPGQGLRLIYYSQIVNDFQKGDIAEGYSVSREKKESFPLTVTSAQKNPTAFYLCASSTDTPGFNNQPQHFGDGTRLSIL.

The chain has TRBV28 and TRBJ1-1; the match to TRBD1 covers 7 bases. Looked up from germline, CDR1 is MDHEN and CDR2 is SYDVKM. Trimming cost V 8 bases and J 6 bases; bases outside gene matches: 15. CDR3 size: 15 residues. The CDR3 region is CASQRDQGGFAEAFF. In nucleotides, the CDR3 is TGTGCCAGCCAGCGCGACCAGGGGGGTTTTGCTGAAGCTTTCTTT.

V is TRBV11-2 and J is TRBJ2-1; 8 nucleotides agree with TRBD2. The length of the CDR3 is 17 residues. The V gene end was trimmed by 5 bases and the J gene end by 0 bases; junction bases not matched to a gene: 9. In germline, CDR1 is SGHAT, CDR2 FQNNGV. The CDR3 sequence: CASSDLTSVSSYNEQFF. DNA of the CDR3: TGTGCCAGCAGCGACCTGACTAGCGTTAGCTCCTACAATGAGCAGTTCTTC.

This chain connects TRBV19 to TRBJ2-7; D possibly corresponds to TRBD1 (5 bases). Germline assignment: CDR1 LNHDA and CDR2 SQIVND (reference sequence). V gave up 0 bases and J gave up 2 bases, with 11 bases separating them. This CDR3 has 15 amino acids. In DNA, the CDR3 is TGTGCCAGTAGTATAGATCACCAGGGCCCCTACGAGCAGTACTTC. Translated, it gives CASSIDHQGPYEQYF.

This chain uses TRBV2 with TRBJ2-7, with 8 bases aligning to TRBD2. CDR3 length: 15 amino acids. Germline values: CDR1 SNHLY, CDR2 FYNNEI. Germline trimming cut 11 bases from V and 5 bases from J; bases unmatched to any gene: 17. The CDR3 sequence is CAHDGAASGYNEQYF. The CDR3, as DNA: TGTGCCCATGACGGTGCGGCTAGCGGGTATAACGAGCAGTACTTC.

The CDR3 sequence is CASSLGQDTGELFF. CDR3 DNA sequence: TGCGCCAGCAGCCTGGGACAGGACACCGGGGAGCTGTTTTTT. The chain recombines TRBV5-1 with TRBJ2-2; 8 bases line up with TRBD1. V lost 4 bases to trimming and J lost 3 bases; unmatched junction nucleotides: 2. The germline CDR1 and CDR2 sequences are SGHRS and YFSETQ. This CDR3 has 14 residues.

CDR3: CASSLAFTGKAGELFF. The DNA of the CDR3 is TGCGCCAGCAGCTTGGCCTTCACAGGGAAGGCCGGGGAGCTGTTTTTT. The V and J genes are TRBV5-1 and TRBJ2-2; maybe TRBD1 (6 bases). V was shortened by 0 bases and J by 6 bases, with 15 bases between the two germline ends. The CDR3 consists of 16 residues. Germline V lookup: CDR1 SGHRS, CDR2 YFSETQ.

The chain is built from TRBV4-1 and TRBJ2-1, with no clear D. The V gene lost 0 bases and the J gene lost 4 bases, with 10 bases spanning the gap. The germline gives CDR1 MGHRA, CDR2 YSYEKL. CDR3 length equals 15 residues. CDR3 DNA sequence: TGCGCCAGCAGCCAAGATCCACAAGGGTACAATGAGCAGTTCTTC. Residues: CASSQDPQGYNEQFF.